This TCR beta chain was found in a study of blood T cell repertoires in COVID-19. Study summary: The analysed material was cDNA or gDNA that came from T cells, B-cell-depleted T cells, or PBMCs.

Per germline, CDR1 MGHRA and CDR2 YSYEKL. Trimming shortened V by 1 base and J by 6 bases, and 12 bases separated the two germline ends. The length of the CDR3 is 14 residues. In the authors' workflow: Cell counts per sample came from amplifying reference gene primers. Measured with immunoSEQ multiplex PCR; TCRdb has only the in-frame clones, and not every one. V and J calls and clone size are those listed in that table; D and trimming were worked out from the DNA. The sample has more than 75,000 clones; approximately 87% are singletons. The chain is built from TRBV4-1 and TRBJ1-2; the D gene is possibly TRBD1 (6 bases). The specimen was peripheral blood. The TCR originated in a woman between 65 and 79 years old with acute or convalescent COVID-19. This chain's CDR3 is CASSQGKGDNGYTF. The CDR3 DNA reads as TGCGCCAGCAGCCAAGGGAAAGGGGACAATGGCTACACCTTC.